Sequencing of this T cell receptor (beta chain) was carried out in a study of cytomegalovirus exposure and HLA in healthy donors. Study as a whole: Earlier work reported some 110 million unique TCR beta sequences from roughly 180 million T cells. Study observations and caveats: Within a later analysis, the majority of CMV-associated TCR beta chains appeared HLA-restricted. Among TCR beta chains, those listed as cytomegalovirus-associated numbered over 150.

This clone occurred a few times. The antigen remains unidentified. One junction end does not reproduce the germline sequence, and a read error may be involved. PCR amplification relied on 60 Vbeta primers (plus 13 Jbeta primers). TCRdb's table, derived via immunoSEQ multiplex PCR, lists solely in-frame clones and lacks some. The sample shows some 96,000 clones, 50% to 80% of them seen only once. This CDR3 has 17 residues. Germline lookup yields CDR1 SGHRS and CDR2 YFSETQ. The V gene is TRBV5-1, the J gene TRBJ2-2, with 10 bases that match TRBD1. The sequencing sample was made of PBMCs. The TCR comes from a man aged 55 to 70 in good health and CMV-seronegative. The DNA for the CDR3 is TGCGCCAGCAGCTTGACTCGACAGGGGGCGAACTCCGGGGAGCTGTTTTTT. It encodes CASSLTRQGANSGELFF.